The clone carrying this T cell receptor (beta chain) was counted ten times or more. Drawn at first hyperthyroidism diagnosis, the blood sample preceded any ophthalmopathy symptoms. The germline CDR1 and CDR2 sequences are SGHRS and YFSETQ. CDR3 length: 14 residues. V was shortened by 4 bases and J by 1 base, with 11 bases between the two germline ends. This sample was taken from a study of T cells in Graves' hyperthyroidism and ophthalmopathy. It was RNA transcripts that yielded the amplified TCR beta CDR3 regions. The TCR CDR3 was amplified in a first-round RT-PCR using the HTBI primer set. From the multiplex PCR reads, TCRdb called clonotypes with MiXCR, one entry per CDR3 protein. The repertoire includes 270,000 or so distinct CDR3 sequences, about 16% of them detected once, and under 35% sits in the top ten.

Material: blood. This receptor was taken from a woman aged 50 to 65 with Graves' hyperthyroidism that later progressed to Graves' ophthalmopathy. The chain is built from TRBV5-1 and TRBJ1-1; D is unclear. DNA of the CDR3: TGCGCCAGCAGCCAGAACGGACCGAACACTGAAGCTTTCTTT. It specifies CASSQNGPNTEAFF.